The sample holds a few counts of the clone carrying this T cell receptor beta chain. Its matching antigen is unknown. This sample was taken from a study of early T cells in non-severe SARS-CoV-2 infection. Study-wide context: The chains were unpaired, and the sequenced material was bulk RNA from unsorted whole blood. Notes on the study in general: Comparison of clonotypes with VDJdb favored anti-spike CD8 responses while missing private and CD4 specificities.

Germline loops: CDR1 MNHEY, CDR2 SVGAGI. This CDR3 has 11 amino acids. V gave up 4 bases and J gave up 8 bases, with 8 bases separating them. TCRdb called the 5' RACE reads again in MiXCR, with one record for every CDR3 protein. The sample lists 50,000 to 70,000 distinct CDR3 sequences, 14% to 15% occurring once. The source material was whole blood, sampled at baseline. The TCR sequence derives from an adult who was a healthcare worker with PCR-confirmed SARS-CoV-2 infection or an uninfected control (not recorded which). This chain connects TRBV6-5 to TRBJ1-2; D unclear. In DNA, the CDR3 is TGTGCCAGCAGTTCCTATCGGGGCTACACCTTC. Protein sequence: CASSSYRGYTF.